These T cell receptor beta chains were read from a single sample in a study of blood T cell repertoires in COVID-19. The data were produced by immunoSEQ multiplex PCR, yet TCRdb's version contains in-frame clones alone and is incomplete. Among under 250,000 clones, about 90% were seen once, and the ten largest hold 0.65% to 0.85%. Material for sequencing was peripheral blood. These receptors were obtained from a man between 60 and 75 years old with COVID-19, enrolled during active disease. Each CDR3 is given with its conserved first and last residue. D genes are given only for firm matches. Size is stated for part of the rows, as once, few or many counts, or as a class when the clone is expanded.

TRBJ2-7	-	TRBV5-4	TRBD2	CASSLAGGGTSYEQYF	TGTGCCAGCAGCTTGGCCGGCGGGGGGACCTCCTACGAGCAGTACTTC
TRBJ1-6	-	TRBV18	-	CASSEGDTYNSPLHF	TGTGCCAGCTCAGAGGGGGACACTTATAATTCACCCCTCCACTTT
TRBJ2-7	once	TRBV7-2	-	CASSSAVGVSSYEQYF	TGTGCCAGCAGCTCGGCTGTAGGGGTGTCGTCCTACGAGCAGTACTTC
TRBJ2-7	-	TRBV5-5	TRBD1	CASSVPGQGRIGF	TGTGCCAGCAGCGTGCCGGGACAGGGGAGAATAGGCTTC
TRBJ1-1	-	TRBV5-5	-	CASRVGETEAFF	TGTGCCAGCAGGGTGGGAGAAACTGAAGCTTTCTTT
TRBJ1-2	-	TRBV5-4	-	CASSPRQDYGYTF	TGTGCCAGCAGCCCAAGACAGGACTATGGCTACACCTTC
TRBJ2-3	-	TRBV5-1	-	CASSLGKGAGEGAYTDTQYF	TGCGCCAGCAGCTTGGGGAAAGGAGCGGGAGAGGGGGCATACACAGATACGCAGTATTTT
TRBJ2-1	-	TRBV5-1	TRBD2	CASALGTTPGDEQFF	TGCGCCAGCGCCCTCGGGACTACCCCGGGTGATGAGCAGTTCTTC
TRBJ1-1	-	TRBV19	TRBD1	CASSMGQGARAFF	TGTGCCAGTAGTATGGGGCAGGGGGCTAGGGCTTTCTTT
TRBJ1-1	-	TRBV18	TRBD1	CASSPRDSMNTEAFF	TGTGCCAGCTCACCACGGGACAGCATGAACACTGAAGCTTTCTTT
TRBJ2-2	-	TRBV7-3	-	CASSLKPTGRLLNTGELFF	TGTGCCAGCAGCTTAAAACCCACAGGGAGATTACTTAACACCGGGGAGCTGTTTTTT
TRBJ2-2	-	TRBV27	-	CASSFQGSGELFF	TGTGCCAGCAGTTTTCAGGGGTCAGGGGAGCTGTTTTTT